These 9 T cell receptor beta chains came from one sample sequenced in a study of blood T cell repertoires in COVID-19. This table comes from immunoSEQ multiplex PCR, and its TCRdb copy is limited to in-frame clones, with some not included. The sample has about 320,000 clones, approximately 89% seen once. Sequencing input: PBMCs or T cells enriched from blood (not recorded which). Receptors were obtained from a man aged 30-40 years who had recovered from COVID-19.

V usage is TRBV12-5 and J usage is TRBJ1-2, with TRBD1 as a possible D gene (6 bases). Germline V gene data show CDR1 as LGHNT and CDR2 as FRNRAP. This CDR3 spans 14 amino acids. Trimming removed 7 bases at V and 7 bases at J, with 19 bases between. The CDR3 nucleotides are TGTGCTAGTGCCCCGGGGCCAGGGGCTATTGGCTACACCTTC. This encodes CASAPGPGAIGYTF.

The rearrangement joins TRBV27 to TRBJ2-7, with D possibly matching TRBD2 (7 bases). Looked up from germline, CDR1 is MNHEY and CDR2 is SMNVEV (reference sequence). The CDR3 is 14 amino acids. Trimming took off 7 bases at V and 4 bases at J, with 17 bases between the two ends. The CDR3 sequence is CASTPSGRGYEQYF. For the CDR3, the DNA is TGTGCCAGCACCCCTTCTGGGAGGGGGTACGAGCAGTACTTC.

This chain links TRBV2 with TRBJ1-2, with D unclear. CDR3 length equals 11 residues. V was pared by 5 bases and J by 4 bases, with 5 bases between. Germline V gene lookup returns CDR1 SNHLY and CDR2 FYNNEI. Here the CDR3 reads CASSTGYGYTF. For the CDR3, the DNA is TGTGCCAGCAGTACCGGCTATGGCTACACCTTC.

This clone was recorded only once. The chain has TRBV3-1 (or the pseudogene TRBV3-2) and TRBJ2-7; TRBD1 is a possible D gene (6 bases). The germline V gene encodes CDR1 LGHDT and CDR2 YNNKEL (reference sequence). Trimming took 4 bases from V and 3 from J, leaving 22 bases between them. The CDR3 extends over 17 amino acids. The CDR3 reads CASSPIKSSEQGYEQYF. Written as DNA, the CDR3 is TGTGCCAGCAGCCCAATTAAGAGTAGTGAACAGGGCTACGAGCAGTACTTC.

This clone was detected a few times. This sequence joins TRBV6-5 and TRBJ2-7; no clear D gene. This CDR3 region has 13 residues. Trimming left V 7 bases short and J 2 bases short, with 12 bases between. CDR1 is MNHEY, CDR2 SVGAGI, per germline. The CDR3 loop is CASIEPKTYEQYF. CDR3 sequence (DNA): TGTGCCAGCATAGAACCTAAAACCTACGAGCAGTACTTC.

This rearrangement joins TRBV9 to TRBJ1-1; D not resolved. This CDR3 region has 13 residues. With 2 bases removed from V and 1 base from J, the gap between germline ends came to 6 bases. From germline, CDR1 is SGDLS and CDR2 YYNGEE. CDR3 DNA: TGTGCCAGCAGCGTCCAGGAGAACACTGAAGCTTTCTTT. This encodes CASSVQENTEAFF.

This rearrangement joins TRBV2 to TRBJ1-4; weak D call: TRBD1 (5 bases). Trimming took off 1 base at V and 3 bases at J, with 12 bases between the two ends. The CDR3 runs 16 residues. Germline V gene sequence: CDR1 SNHLY, CDR2 FYNNEI. Here the CDR3 DNA reads TGTGCCAGCAGTGAAGGTTGGAGGGGTCCTAATGAAAAACTGTTTTTT. Amino acid sequence: CASSEGWRGPNEKLFF.

This clone was counted at least ten times. The chain uses TRBV11-3 and TRBJ2-1; D call uncertain. CDR3 size: 11 residues. With 1 base removed from V and 13 bases from J, the gap between germline ends came to 8 bases. CDR1 and CDR2 from the germline V gene are SGHNT and YENEEA. The CDR3 sequence is CASSLGGLQFF. The CDR3 nucleotides read TGTGCCAGCAGCTTAGGCGGTCTCCAGTTCTTC.

The chain combines TRBV27 with TRBJ1-2; D is uncertain. V was trimmed by 4 bases and J by 8 bases, leaving 17 bases between them. The V gene's germline CDR1 is MNHEY and CDR2 SMNVEV (reference sequence). This CDR3 is built from 14 residues. As DNA, the CDR3 is TGTGCCAGCAGTTCCCATATGGTCACACAGGGCTACACCTTC. Protein product: CASSSHMVTQGYTF.